The rows below give T cell receptor beta chains drawn from one sample of a study of T cells in localized non-small cell lung cancer. Produced via immunoSEQ multiplex PCR; TCRdb's table is partial and in-frame only. The table has more than 30,000 clones, roughly 86% seen once; the top ten hold around 4.2%. Specimen: peripheral blood mononuclear cells, collected before any cancer treatment. All receptors come from a woman aged 40-69 years with stage III lung adenocarcinoma. The CDR3 runs from the conserved cysteine through the conserved F or W. A D gene is named only where the DNA matches it firmly. Size values are once, few and many counts, or a class for expanded clones, and some rows have none.

D,V,size,J,DNA,CDR3
TRBD2,TRBV29-1,-,TRBJ2-1,TGCAGCGTCTATACTAGCGGGAGAGGATACAATGAGCAGTTCTTC,CSVYTSGRGYNEQFF
TRBD1,TRBV7-3,once,TRBJ2-3,TGTGCCAGCAGCCTGGCCCCGGGACAGGGGACAGATACGCAGTATTTT,CASSLAPGQGTDTQYF
TRBD2,TRBV15,-,TRBJ2-5,TGTGCCACCAGCAGAGGACCCCCGGGGGGAGAGACCCAGTACTTC,CATSRGPPGGETQYF
-,TRBV4-3,-,TRBJ2-5,TGCGCCAGCAGCCAAGAACTGGGCGAGACCCAGTACTTC,CASSQELGETQYF
-,TRBV6-4,-,TRBJ2-5,TGTGCCAGCAGCCCAGAGCCTCAAGAGACCCAGTACTTC,CASSPEPQETQYF
-,TRBV6-5,-,TRBJ1-1,TGTGCCAGCAGTTACTCAAGCGTGGAGGGACGGGCTTTCTTT,CASSYSSVEGRAFF
TRBD2,TRBV9,-,TRBJ2-1,TGTGCCAGCAGCTCCCCATCGGGGGGCTCCTACAATGAGCAGTTCTTC,CASSSPSGGSYNEQFF
-,TRBV6-5,-,TRBJ1-2,TGTGCCAGCCAGACGGCCGTCGGGGCTGGCTACACCTTC,CASQTAVGAGYTF
-,TRBV9,-,TRBJ2-1,TGTGCCAGCAGCGTAGCTACGCGGAATGAGCAGTTCTTC,CASSVATRNEQFF
-,TRBV7-2,-,TRBJ2-1,TGTGCCAGCAGCTTAGTATGGCAGAATGAGCAGTTCTTC,CASSLVWQNEQFF
TRBD1,TRBV25-1,-,TRBJ2-2,TGTGCCAGCAGTGAGCAGACAGGGGATTCCCGGGAGCTGTTTTTT,CASSEQTGDSRELFF
-,TRBV19,-,TRBJ2-4,TGTGCCAGTAGTATACGCTCAGCCCTCCTAGCCAAAAACATTCAGTACTTC,CASSIRSALLAKNIQYF
-,TRBV7-9,-,TRBJ2-1,TGTGCCAGCAGCTTAGACGGGGTGGGCTATGAGCAGTTCTTC,CASSLDGVGYEQFF
-,TRBV11-2,-,TRBJ1-1,TGTGCCAGCAGCTTAGAGCGGCAGGGGAGCACTGAAGCTTTCTTT,CASSLERQGSTEAFF
TRBD2,TRBV5-6,-,TRBJ2-3,TGTGCCAGCAGCCCCGGGACTAGCGACACAGATACGCAGTATTTT,CASSPGTSDTDTQYF
-,TRBV11-2,-,TRBJ2-7,TGTGCCAGCAGCTTAGCGACAGGAGTCTACGAGCAGTACTTC,CASSLATGVYEQYF
-,TRBV5-1,-,TRBJ1-3,TGCGCCAGCAGCTTGGGACCGACCTCTGGAAACACCATATATTTT,CASSLGPTSGNTIYF
-,TRBV18,few,TRBJ2-2,TGTGCCAGCCCACAGGGCCCGAACACCGGGGAGCTGTTTTTT,CASPQGPNTGELFF
TRBD2,TRBV7-6,-,TRBJ2-5,TGTGCCAGCAGCACCCACGGGGGGACCAAGACCCAGTACTTC,CASSTHGGTKTQYF
-,TRBV5-1,-,TRBJ2-3,TGCGCCAGCAGCTTGGAGTCTATGGGGGATACGCAGTATTTT,CASSLESMGDTQYF
-,TRBV9,-,TRBJ2-2,TGTGCCAGCAGCTCCAGGGCTGACGGGGAGCTGTTTTTT,CASSSRADGELFF
-,TRBV11-2,-,TRBJ1-5,TGTGCCAGCAGCGTTTTGGAAGACGGGAATTATCAGCCCCAGCATTTT,CASSVLEDGNYQPQHF
TRBD1,TRBV4-1,once,TRBJ1-2,TGCGCCAGCAGCCAAGATCAACGGGGGGGACAGGGGACGCGAGGCTACACCTTC,CASSQDQRGGQGTRGYTF
TRBD2,TRBV15,-,TRBJ2-5,TGTGCCACCAGCAGATTTAGCGGGGGTGAAGAGACCCAGTACTTC,CATSRFSGGEETQYF
-,TRBV6-1,once,TRBJ2-2,TGTGCCAGCACCGATGGGGTCGGGGACACCGGGGAGCTGTTTTTT,CASTDGVGDTGELFF
-,TRBV5-4,-,TRBJ1-1,TGTGCCAGCAGCTTCTTTATCTCCCGGACTGAAGCTTTCTTT,CASSFFISRTEAFF
-,TRBV4-2,-,TRBJ1-4,TGTGCCAGCAGCCAAGCCCTGGGGGGGCCTAATGAAAAACTGTTTTTT,CASSQALGGPNEKLFF
-,TRBV18,-,TRBJ1-4,TGTGCCAGCTCCCGGGACCTTAATGAAAAACTGTTTTTT,CASSRDLNEKLFF
-,TRBV10-1,-,TRBJ1-1,TGCGCCAGCAGTGAAAGGCGGAACACTGAAGCTTTCTTT,CASSERRNTEAFF
-,TRBV6-5,-,TRBJ1-4,TGTGCCAGCATTCTTACGGCGGGGGAAAAACTGTTTTTT,CASILTAGEKLFF
-,TRBV28,-,TRBJ1-5,TGTGCCAGCAGCCCCCCGGGCGCTAGCAATCAGCCCCAGCATTTT,CASSPPGASNQPQHF
-,TRBV9,-,TRBJ2-1,TGTGCCAGCAGCGGACTACACAATGAGCAGTTCTTC,CASSGLHNEQFF
TRBD2,TRBV30,-,TRBJ2-2,TGTGCCTACCGGGAGGCCAACACCGGGGAGCTGTTTTTT,CAYREANTGELFF
-,TRBV29-1,once,TRBJ2-7,TGCAGCGTTGAAATCTCGGCCTCGGAGCAGTACTTC,CSVEISASEQYF
TRBD1,TRBV7-2,-,TRBJ2-7,TGTGCCAGCAGCTTAGGGCCTGGGACAGGGGGGTACGAGCAGTACTTC,CASSLGPGTGGYEQYF
-,TRBV28,-,TRBJ2-3,TGTGCCAGCACCACTCCCCGGGGGGATACGCAGTATTTT,CASTTPRGDTQYF
-,TRBV4-2,-,TRBJ1-2,TGTGCCAGCAGCCAAGATCTACCAGATTTCTATGGCTACACCTTC,CASSQDLPDFYGYTF
-,TRBV18,-,TRBJ2-1,TGTGCCAGCTCACCGACGACAAGAAGGAATGAGCAGTTCTTC,CASSPTTRRNEQFF
TRBD1,TRBV9,-,TRBJ2-5,TGTGCCAGCAGACCGGGACAGGGTGAACAAGAGACCCAGTACTTC,CASRPGQGEQETQYF
-,TRBV6-5,-,TRBJ2-1,TGTGCCAGCACATCGGGGGCGGACTACAATGAGCAGTTCTTC,CASTSGADYNEQFF